This T cell receptor (beta chain) was sequenced in a study of blood T cells in healthy people across ages. This CDR3 has 14 residues. CDR1 and CDR2 from the germline V gene are SEHNR and FQNEAQ (reference sequence). Trimming stripped 5 bases from V and 7 bases from J, with 12 bases between. This clonotype was counted only a few times. A second about 6 to 12 cycle PCR used barcoded and J-beta primers. TCRdb re-called the 5' RACE reads with MiXCR, one entry per CDR3 protein. The sample gives some 1.6 million distinct CDR3 sequences, about 31% of which show up once; roughly 12% is in the top ten. The amount of total RNA extracted per sample was at least 6 micrograms.

The chain couples TRBV7-9 to TRBJ1-6, with D unclear. The source is a woman aged 25 to 45 in good health. The sequenced sample consisted of blood. The CDR3 loop reads CASSPQSANSPLHF. DNA for the CDR3: TGTGCCAGCAGCCCCCAATCGGCAAATTCACCCCTCCACTTT.